This T cell receptor (beta chain) was recovered during a study of T-cell memory formation after mild COVID-19. At the level of the study: For the most part, TCR clusters were specific to one donor.

In its sample, this clonotype was seen a few times. Its target is unknown. V lost 9 bases to trimming and J lost 0 bases, with 7 bases between them. Germline V gives CDR1 SGHTA, CDR2 FQGNSA. The CDR3 is made up of 12 amino acids. The TCR alpha and TCR beta cDNA libraries, bearing sample barcodes and UMIs, were generated by 5'RACE using constant-segment primers. MiXCR, run by TCRdb on the 5' RACE reads, gives a single entry per CDR3 protein. The sample contains roughly 340,000 distinct CDR3 sequences, more than 20% of which appear only once. Findings and caveats of the study: Detection of some responders pre-infection suggested pre-existing cross-reactive memory T cells participated. From day 15 to 85, contracting clones were balanced between CD4 and CD8, whereas later expanders leaned toward CD4+.

The sequencing sample was made of PBMCs or a T cell subset sorted from them (not recorded which). This chain connects TRBV7-2 to TRBJ2-3; a weak D match, TRBD1 (5 bases). The receptor was derived from a man aged 18 to 29 who had mild COVID-19 (a few samples of this study predate the infection). Cell type and time point are not known. The CDR3 loop reads CASQGSTDTQYF. Written as DNA, the CDR3 is TGTGCCAGTCAGGGTAGCACAGATACGCAGTATTTT. Full variable domain (remainder filled in from reference TRBV7-2 and TRBJ2-3): GAGVSQSPSNKVTEKGKDVELRCDPISGHTALYWYRQSLGQGLEFLIYFQGNSAPDKSGLPSDRFSAERTGGSVSTLTIQRTQQEDSAVYLCASQGSTDTQYFGPGTRLTVL.